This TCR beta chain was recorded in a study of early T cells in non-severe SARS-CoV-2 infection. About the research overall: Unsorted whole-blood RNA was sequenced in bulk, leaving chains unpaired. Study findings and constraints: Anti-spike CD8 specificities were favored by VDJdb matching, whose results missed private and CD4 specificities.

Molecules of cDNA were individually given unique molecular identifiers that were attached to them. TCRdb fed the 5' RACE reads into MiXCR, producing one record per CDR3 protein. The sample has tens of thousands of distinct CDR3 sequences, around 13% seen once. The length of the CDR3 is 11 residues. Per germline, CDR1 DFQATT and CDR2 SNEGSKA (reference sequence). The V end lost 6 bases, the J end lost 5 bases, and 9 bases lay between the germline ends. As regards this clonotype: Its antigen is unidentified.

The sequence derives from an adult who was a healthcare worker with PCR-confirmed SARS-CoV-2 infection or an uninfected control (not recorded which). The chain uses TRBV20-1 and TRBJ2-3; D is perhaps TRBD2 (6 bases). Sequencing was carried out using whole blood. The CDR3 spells CSAVRGDTQYF. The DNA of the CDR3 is TGCAGTGCCGTGCGGGGAGATACGCAGTATTTT.